Listed here are 20 T cell receptor beta chains from one sample, sequenced in a study of T cells after yellow fever vaccination. One entry per CDR3 protein, called by TCRdb with MiXCR from the 5' RACE reads. The sample lists around 590,000 distinct CDR3 sequences; 9% to 15% were seen once. The sequencing used PBMCs, collected on the day of the yellow fever booster vaccination. These receptors all come from a man aged 25-40 years who received the YFV17D yellow fever vaccine.

The V call is TRBV19, the J call TRBJ2-2; D is uncertain. This CDR3 is built from 16 residues. Germline V gene data show CDR1 as LNHDA and CDR2 as SQIVND (reference sequence). Trimming cost V 0 bases and J 2 bases, with 10 bases left between them. The DNA for the CDR3 is TGTGCCAGTAGTATAGATCGAAGTAGAAACACCGGGGAGCTGTTTTTT. Protein sequence: CASSIDRSRNTGELFF.

The rearrangement uses TRBV3-1 and TRBJ2-1; weak D call: TRBD2 (5 bases). Germline V gene sequence: CDR1 LGHDT, CDR2 YNNKEL (reference sequence). V shed 4 bases and J shed 5 bases, with 12 bases lying between them. The CDR3 is made up of 14 amino acids. The CDR3: CASSLRGGDNEQFF. The CDR3 nucleotides read TGTGCCAGCAGCCTAAGAGGAGGAGACAATGAGCAGTTCTTC.

The table lists this clonotype with many counts. The chain carries TRBV3-1 and TRBJ2-7; no clear D. This CDR3 region has 12 residues. CDR1 LGHDT and CDR2 YNNKEL come from the germline V gene (reference sequence). With 1 base removed from V and 3 bases from J, the gap between germline ends came to 4 bases. The CDR3 loop reads CASSQVNYEQYF. The CDR3 DNA is TGTGCCAGCAGCCAAGTGAACTACGAGCAGTACTTC.

This clonotype turned up a few times. The chain joins TRBV2 to TRBJ2-7; 10 positions match TRBD2. This CDR3 has 14 residues. Germline V gene data show CDR1 as SNHLY and CDR2 as FYNNEI. Losses at the gene ends were 8 bases for V and 0 bases for J; bases not matched to a gene: 4. The DNA of the CDR3 is TGTGCCAGCTCGGGACTAGCGATCTCCTACGAGCAGTACTTC. It codes for CASSGLAISYEQYF.

The chain's CDR3 is CASSLRAGAPNEQFF. CDR3 nucleotide sequence: TGTGCCAGCAGCTTGCGAGCGGGGGCCCCCAATGAGCAGTTCTTC. V and J are TRBV5-4 and TRBJ2-1; 8 nucleotides match TRBD2. The CDR3 sequence is 15 residues long. Trimming took 1 base from V and 6 from J; bases not matched to a gene: 6. Germline V CDR1 and CDR2: SGHNT, YYREEE (reference sequence).

The chain is built from TRBV10-3 and TRBJ2-3; the D gene is possibly TRBD2 (5 bases). V was clipped by 3 bases and J by 2 bases, with 12 bases between them. CDR3 length equals 15 residues. Germline values: CDR1 ENHRY, CDR2 SYGVKD. The CDR3 here is CAISEEGPTTDTQYF. The CDR3 coding sequence is TGTGCCATCAGTGAAGAGGGTCCCACCACAGATACGCAGTATTTT.

V is TRBV3-1 and J is TRBJ2-7; D is perhaps TRBD2 (6 bases). From germline, CDR1 is LGHDT and CDR2 YNNKEL (reference sequence). V lost 4 bases and J lost 2, with 12 bases in between. This CDR3 region has 14 residues. The CDR3 reads CASSLAGEAYEQYF. CDR3 DNA: TGTGCCAGCAGCCTGGCCGGGGAGGCCTACGAGCAGTACTTC.

This sequence joins TRBV7-2 and TRBJ2-3; 14 positions match TRBD2. J was trimmed by 2 bases and V by 5 bases; bases with no gene match: 6. CDR1 and CDR2 (germline): SGHTA, FQGNSA. This CDR3 has 17 residues. The CDR3 reads CASSRTSGRSPTDTQYF. DNA of the CDR3: TGTGCCAGCAGCCGGACTAGCGGGAGGAGTCCCACAGATACGCAGTATTTT.

A few counts support this clonotype. The J gene is TRBJ2-1, the V gene TRBV6-4, with 8 bases lining up with TRBD2. Germline CDR1 MRHNA, CDR2 SNTAGT. This CDR3 comprises 12 residues. Trimming removed 4 bases from V and 13 bases from J; junction bases left unmatched: 6. CDR3 in DNA: TGTGCCAGCAGTGCCTCAGCGGGGGTTCAGTTCTTC. Protein sequence: CASSASAGVQFF.

This clonotype was observed a handful of times. The junction and the germline gene differ at one end; a read error may be behind it. The rearrangement joins TRBV20-1 to TRBJ1-4; D call uncertain. CDR1 is DFQATT, CDR2 SNEGSKA, per germline (reference sequence). This CDR3 spans 13 amino acids. This CDR3 reads CSARDRRSTGVVF. The CDR3 DNA follows: TGCAGTGCTAGAGACCGGAGAAGTACGGGAGTTGTTTTT.

This clonotype was observed once. V and J are TRBV20-1 and TRBJ2-3, with D maybe TRBD2 (5 bases). Germline CDR1 and CDR2: DFQATT and SNEGSKA (reference sequence). The CDR3 covers 13 residues. V lost 5 bases and J 6 bases, leaving 15 bases between the germline ends. Here the CDR3 DNA reads TGCAGTGCTGGCCGGGAAAACACGGATACGCAGTATTTT. Protein sequence: CSAGRENTDTQYF.

This chain connects TRBV5-1 to TRBJ2-1; 7 nucleotides align to TRBD1. The trim removed 3 bases at V and 7 bases at J, leaving 13 bases unmatched. CDR1 SGHRS and CDR2 YFSETQ come from the germline V gene. The CDR3 has 16 residues. The CDR3 loop is CASSSTGARTRNEQFF. The CDR3 DNA follows: TGCGCCAGCAGCTCTACAGGGGCCCGGACGCGGAATGAGCAGTTCTTC. The whole variable domain, remainder taken from reference TRBV5-1 and TRBJ2-1, is KAGVTQTPRYLIKTRGQQVTLSCSPISGHRSVSWYQQTPGQGLQFLFEYFSETQRNKGNFPGRFSGRQFSNSRSEMNVSTLELGDSALYLCASSSTGARTRNEQFFGPGTRLTVL.

The genes are TRBV5-1 and TRBJ2-2; D possibly corresponds to TRBD1 (6 bases). CDR3 length equals 13 residues. Trimming left V 4 bases short and J 7 bases short, with 11 bases between. The germline V gene encodes CDR1 SGHRS and CDR2 YFSETQ. The CDR3 sequence: CASSKDRVGELFF. The CDR3 nucleotides read TGCGCCAGCAGCAAGGACAGAGTCGGGGAGCTGTTTTTT.

In this sample, this clonotype turned up a few times. This chain connects TRBV29-1 to TRBJ2-3, with TRBD2 matching 7 bases. CDR1 is SQVTM and CDR2 is ANQGSEA in the germline V gene. The ends lost 2 bases at V and 2 bases at J; junction bases unmatched: 4. The CDR3 length is 14 residues. CDR3 bases: TGCAGCGTTGAAAGCGGGACCCCCACAGATACGCAGTATTTT. It encodes CSVESGTPTDTQYF.

Ten or more counts support this clonotype. V usage is TRBV5-4 and J usage is TRBJ2-3; TRBD2 might be the D (6 bases). CDR1 is SGHNT and CDR2 is YYREEE in the germline V gene (reference sequence). The CDR3 consists of 15 residues. With 4 bases removed from V and 5 bases from J, the gap between germline ends came to 17 bases. The CDR3 DNA sequence: TGTGCCAGCAGCCTCGACGGGGGTTTAGGAGATACGCAGTATTTT. Translation gives CASSLDGGLGDTQYF.

This sequence joins TRBV11-3 and TRBJ2-3; 10 bases agree with TRBD2. The trim removed 1 base at V and 6 bases at J, leaving 7 bases unmatched. Per the germline V gene, CDR1 is SGHNT and CDR2 is YENEEA. This CDR3 has 16 amino acids. Here the CDR3 reads CASSLGLAGVVDTQYF. CDR3 DNA: TGTGCCAGCAGCTTAGGCCTAGCGGGAGTTGTTGATACGCAGTATTTT.

The chain combines TRBV7-2 with TRBJ1-1; D ambiguous. This CDR3 is 13 amino acids long. Germline values: CDR1 SGHTA, CDR2 FQGNSA. V was clipped by 5 bases and J by 3 bases, with 10 bases between them. This CDR3 reads CASSRGSDTEAFF. In DNA, the CDR3 is TGTGCCAGCAGCCGTGGGTCCGACACTGAAGCTTTCTTT. The whole variable domain, filled in from reference TRBV7-2 and TRBJ1-1, reads GAGVSQSPSNKVTEKGKDVELRCDPISGHTALYWYRQSLGQGLEFLIYFQGNSAPDKSGLPSDRFSAERTGGSVSTLTIQRTQQEDSAVYLCASSRGSDTEAFFGQGTRLTVV.

This chain connects TRBV5-6 to TRBJ1-2; no clear D. The germline CDR1 and CDR2 sequences are SGHDT and YYEEEE. The CDR3 is 13 amino acids. V lost 5 bases and J 2 bases, leaving 10 bases between the germline ends. The CDR3: CASRRASNYGYTF. Written as DNA, the CDR3 is TGTGCCAGCAGGCGGGCGTCAAACTATGGCTACACCTTC.

This clonotype was seen a handful of times. The V call is TRBV19, the J call TRBJ2-1, with 7 bases matching TRBD1. The germline CDR1 and CDR2 sequences are LNHDA and SQIVND (reference sequence). This CDR3 has 15 residues. Trimming took 5 bases from V and 2 from J; bases not matched to a gene: 6. CDR3 protein: CASSLRQGAYNEQFF. The CDR3 region has the DNA TGTGCCAGTAGTCTCCGACAGGGAGCCTACAATGAGCAGTTCTTC.

This clonotype has just a few counts. The rearrangement uses TRBV28 and TRBJ1-2; 7 bases match TRBD1. Germline V CDR1 and CDR2: MDHEN, SYDVKM. CDR3 length: 13 residues. The J segment lost 4 bases and the V segment lost 7 bases, leaving 6 bases of the junction unmatched. The CDR3 DNA follows: TGTGCCAGCAATGGAGGGGGCCCCTATGGCTACACCTTC. The encoded protein is CASNGGGPYGYTF.